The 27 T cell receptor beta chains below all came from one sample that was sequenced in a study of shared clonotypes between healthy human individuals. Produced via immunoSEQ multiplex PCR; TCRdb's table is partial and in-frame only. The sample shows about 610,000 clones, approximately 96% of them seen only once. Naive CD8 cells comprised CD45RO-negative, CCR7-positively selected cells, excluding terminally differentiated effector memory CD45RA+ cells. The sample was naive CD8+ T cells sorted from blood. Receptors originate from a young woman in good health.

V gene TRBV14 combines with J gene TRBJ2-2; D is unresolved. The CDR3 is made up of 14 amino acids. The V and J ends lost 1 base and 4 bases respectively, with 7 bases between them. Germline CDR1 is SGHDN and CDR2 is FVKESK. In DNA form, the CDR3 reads TGTGCCAGCAGCCAAGTCTCGGCCACCGGGGAGCTGTTTTTT. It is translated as CASSQVSATGELFF.

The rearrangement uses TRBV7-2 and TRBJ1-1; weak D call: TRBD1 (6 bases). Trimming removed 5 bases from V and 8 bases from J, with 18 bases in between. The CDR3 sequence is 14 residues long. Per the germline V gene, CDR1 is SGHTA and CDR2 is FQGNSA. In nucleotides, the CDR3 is TGTGCCAGCAGCGCACCGGGGGCAATCCGGGAAGCTTTCTTT. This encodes CASSAPGAIREAFF.

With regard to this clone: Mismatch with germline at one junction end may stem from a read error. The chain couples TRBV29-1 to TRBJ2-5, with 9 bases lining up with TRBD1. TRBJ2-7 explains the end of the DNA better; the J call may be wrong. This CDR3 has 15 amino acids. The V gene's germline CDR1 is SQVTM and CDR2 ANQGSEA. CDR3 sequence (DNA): TGCAGCGTCGAAGATAGACAGGGGGTAGCCTACGAGCAGTACTTC. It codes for CSVEDRQGVAYEQYF.

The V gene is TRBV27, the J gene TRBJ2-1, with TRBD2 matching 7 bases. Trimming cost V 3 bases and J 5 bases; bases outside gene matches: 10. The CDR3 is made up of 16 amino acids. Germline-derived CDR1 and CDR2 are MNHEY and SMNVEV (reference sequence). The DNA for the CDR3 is TGTGCCAGCAGTTTTGTTTTCGCGGGAGCCAACAATGAGCAGTTCTTC. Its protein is CASSFVFAGANNEQFF.

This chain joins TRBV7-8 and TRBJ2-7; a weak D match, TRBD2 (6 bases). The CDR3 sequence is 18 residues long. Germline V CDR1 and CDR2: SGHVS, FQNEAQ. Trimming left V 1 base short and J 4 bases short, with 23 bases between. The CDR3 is CASSLVILARTLGYEQYF. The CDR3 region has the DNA TGTGCCAGCAGCTTAGTTATTCTAGCGCGAACGCTAGGATACGAGCAGTACTTC.

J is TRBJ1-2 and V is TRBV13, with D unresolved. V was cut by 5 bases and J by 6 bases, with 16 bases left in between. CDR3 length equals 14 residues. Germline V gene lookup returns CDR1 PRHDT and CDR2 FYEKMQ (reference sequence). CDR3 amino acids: CASSRHSDENGYTF. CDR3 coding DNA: TGTGCCAGCAGCAGACACTCAGATGAAAATGGCTACACCTTC.

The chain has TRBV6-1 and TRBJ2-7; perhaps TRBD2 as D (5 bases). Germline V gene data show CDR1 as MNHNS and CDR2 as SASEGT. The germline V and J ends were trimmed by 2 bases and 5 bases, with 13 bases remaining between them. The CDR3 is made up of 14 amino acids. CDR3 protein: CASSEYPGSNEQYF. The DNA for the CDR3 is TGTGCCAGCAGTGAATATCCGGGATCGAACGAGCAGTACTTC.

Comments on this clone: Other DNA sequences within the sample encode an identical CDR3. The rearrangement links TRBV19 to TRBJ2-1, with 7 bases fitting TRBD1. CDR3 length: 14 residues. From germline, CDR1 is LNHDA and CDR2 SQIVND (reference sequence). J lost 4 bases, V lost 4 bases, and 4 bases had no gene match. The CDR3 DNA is TGTGCCAGTAGTACCGGGACAGTGTACAATGAGCAGTTCTTC. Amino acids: CASSTGTVYNEQFF.

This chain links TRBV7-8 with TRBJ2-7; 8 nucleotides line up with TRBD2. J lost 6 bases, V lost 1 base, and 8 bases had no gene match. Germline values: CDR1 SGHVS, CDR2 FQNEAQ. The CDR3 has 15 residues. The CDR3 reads CASSLVIGRDVEQYF. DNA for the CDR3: TGTGCCAGCAGCTTAGTCATCGGGAGGGATGTCGAGCAGTACTTC.

The CDR3 nucleotides are TGTGCCAGCAGCTCTCTTTTCGGTGGGGAAGAGCAGTACTTC. It specifies CASSSLFGGEEQYF. The chain links TRBV7-6 to TRBJ2-7; D gene uncertain. Per germline, CDR1 SGHVS and CDR2 FNYEAQ. Trimming pared 4 bases from V and 7 bases from J, leaving 17 bases between. The CDR3 is 14 residues long.

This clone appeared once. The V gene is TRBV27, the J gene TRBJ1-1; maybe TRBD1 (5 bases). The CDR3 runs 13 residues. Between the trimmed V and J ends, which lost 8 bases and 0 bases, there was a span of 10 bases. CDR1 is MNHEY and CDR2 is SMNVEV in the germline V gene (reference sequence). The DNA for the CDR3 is TGTGCCAGCGGCGGGGGTCTGAACACTGAAGCTTTCTTT. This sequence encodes CASGGGLNTEAFF.

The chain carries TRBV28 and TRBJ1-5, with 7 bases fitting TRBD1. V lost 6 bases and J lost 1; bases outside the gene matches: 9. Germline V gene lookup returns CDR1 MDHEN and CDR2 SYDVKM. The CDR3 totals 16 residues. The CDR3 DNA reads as TGTGCCAGCAGATCCGGGACAGTCTGGAGCAATCAGCCCCAGCATTTT. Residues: CASRSGTVWSNQPQHF.

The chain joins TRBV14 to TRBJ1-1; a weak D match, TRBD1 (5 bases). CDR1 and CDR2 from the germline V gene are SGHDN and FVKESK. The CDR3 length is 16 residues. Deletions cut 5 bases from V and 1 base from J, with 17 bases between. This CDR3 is CASSEGAWGRNTEAFF. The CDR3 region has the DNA TGTGCCAGCAGCGAGGGTGCGTGGGGACGGAACACTGAAGCTTTCTTT.

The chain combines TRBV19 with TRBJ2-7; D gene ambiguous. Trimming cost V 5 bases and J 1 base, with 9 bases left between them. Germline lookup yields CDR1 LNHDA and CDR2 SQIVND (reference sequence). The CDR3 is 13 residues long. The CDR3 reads CASSDQVSYEQYF. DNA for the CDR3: TGTGCCAGTAGTGATCAGGTTTCCTACGAGCAGTACTTC.

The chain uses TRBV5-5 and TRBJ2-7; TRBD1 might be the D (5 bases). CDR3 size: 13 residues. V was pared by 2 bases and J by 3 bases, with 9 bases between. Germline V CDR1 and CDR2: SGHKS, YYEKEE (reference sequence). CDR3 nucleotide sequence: TGTGCCAGCAGCTTCCTAGGGGACTACGAGCAGTACTTC. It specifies CASSFLGDYEQYF. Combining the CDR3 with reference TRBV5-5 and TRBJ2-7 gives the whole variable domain DAGVTQSPTHLIKTRGQQVTLRCSPISGHKSVSWYQQVLGQGPQFIFQYYEKEERGRGNFPDRFSARQFPNYSSELNVNALLLGDSALYLCASSFLGDYEQYFGPGTRLTVT.

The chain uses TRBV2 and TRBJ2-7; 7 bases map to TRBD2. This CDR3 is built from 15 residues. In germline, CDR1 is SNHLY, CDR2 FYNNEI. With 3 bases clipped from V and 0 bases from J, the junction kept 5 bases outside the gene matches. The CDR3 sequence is CASSDLGDYSYEQYF. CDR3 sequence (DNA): TGTGCCAGCAGTGACTTAGGGGACTACTCCTACGAGCAGTACTTC.

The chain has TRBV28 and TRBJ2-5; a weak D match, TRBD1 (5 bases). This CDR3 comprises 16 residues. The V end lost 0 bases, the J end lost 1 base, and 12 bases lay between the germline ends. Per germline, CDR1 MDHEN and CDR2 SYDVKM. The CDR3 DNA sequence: TGTGCCAGCAGTTTATGGCAGGGTGGAATCCAAGAGACCCAGTACTTC. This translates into CASSLWQGGIQETQYF.

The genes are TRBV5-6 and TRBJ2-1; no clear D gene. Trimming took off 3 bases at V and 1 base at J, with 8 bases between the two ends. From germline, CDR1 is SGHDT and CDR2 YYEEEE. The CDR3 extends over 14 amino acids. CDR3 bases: TGTGCCAGCAGCTCCCAGCGATCCTACAATGAGCAGTTCTTC. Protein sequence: CASSSQRSYNEQFF.

The CDR3 region has the DNA TGTGCCAGCAGCTTTGGGCGAGGAAGTCCCGCCGGGGAGCTGTTTTTT. Protein product: CASSFGRGSPAGELFF. J is TRBJ2-2 and V is TRBV5-4; D is unclear. Between the trimmed V and J ends, which lost 2 bases and 6 bases, there was a span of 17 bases. This CDR3 contains 16 residues. The V gene's germline CDR1 is SGHNT and CDR2 YYREEE (reference sequence).

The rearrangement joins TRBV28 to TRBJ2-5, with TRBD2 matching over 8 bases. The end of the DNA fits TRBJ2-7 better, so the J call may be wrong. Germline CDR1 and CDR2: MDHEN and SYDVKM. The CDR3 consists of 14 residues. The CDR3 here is CATSGGLGTYEQYF. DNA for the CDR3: TGTGCCACTTCCGGGGGACTAGGGACCTACGAGCAGTACTTC.

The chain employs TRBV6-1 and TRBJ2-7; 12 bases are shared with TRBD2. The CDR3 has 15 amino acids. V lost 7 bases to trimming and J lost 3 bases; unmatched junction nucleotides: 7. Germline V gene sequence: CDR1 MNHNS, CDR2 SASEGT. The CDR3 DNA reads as TGTGCCAGCAATTCCGGGACTAGCGGGTTCTACGAGCAGTACTTC. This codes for CASNSGTSGFYEQYF.

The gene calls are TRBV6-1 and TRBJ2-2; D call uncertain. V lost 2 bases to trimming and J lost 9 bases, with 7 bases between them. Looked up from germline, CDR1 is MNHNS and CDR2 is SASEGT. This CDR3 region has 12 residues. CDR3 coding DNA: TGTGCCAGCAGTGAAAGTTCCTGGGAGCTGTTTTTT. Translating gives CASSESSWELFF.

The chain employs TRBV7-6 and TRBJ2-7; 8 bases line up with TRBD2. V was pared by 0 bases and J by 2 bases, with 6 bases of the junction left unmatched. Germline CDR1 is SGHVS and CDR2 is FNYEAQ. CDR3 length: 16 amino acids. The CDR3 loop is CASSLAGIAGTYEQYF. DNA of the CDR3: TGTGCCAGCAGCTTAGCGGGAATAGCGGGGACCTACGAGCAGTACTTC. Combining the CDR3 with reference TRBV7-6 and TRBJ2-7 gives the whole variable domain GAGVSQSPRYKVTKRGQDVALRCDPISGHVSLYWYRQALGQGPEFLTYFNYEAQQDKSGLPNDRFSAERPEGSISTLTIQRTEQRDSAMYRCASSLAGIAGTYEQYFGPGTRLTVT.

The CDR3 loop is CSERQEMNTEAFF. The CDR3 DNA reads TGCAGCGAGCGACAGGAGATGAACACTGAAGCTTTCTTT. The rearrangement joins TRBV29-1 to TRBJ1-1; weak D call: TRBD1 (6 bases). The CDR3 totals 13 residues. Germline loops: CDR1 SQVTM, CDR2 ANQGSEA. With 7 bases removed from V and 0 bases from J, the gap between germline ends came to 12 bases.

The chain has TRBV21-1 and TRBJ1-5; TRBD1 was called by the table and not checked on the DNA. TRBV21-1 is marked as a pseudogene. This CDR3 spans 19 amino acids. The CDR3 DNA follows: TGTGCCAGCAGCAAAGTTCGGTTGTTGGCCGGACAGCTCAATCAGCCCCAGCATTTT. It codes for CASSKVRLLAGQLNQPQHF.

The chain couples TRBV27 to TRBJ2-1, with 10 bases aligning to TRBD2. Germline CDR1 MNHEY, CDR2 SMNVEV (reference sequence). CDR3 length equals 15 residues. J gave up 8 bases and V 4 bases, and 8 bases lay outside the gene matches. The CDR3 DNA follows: TGTGCCAGCAGTTATCGGCTAGCGGGAGTGTATGAGCAGTTCTTC. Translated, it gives CASSYRLAGVYEQFF.

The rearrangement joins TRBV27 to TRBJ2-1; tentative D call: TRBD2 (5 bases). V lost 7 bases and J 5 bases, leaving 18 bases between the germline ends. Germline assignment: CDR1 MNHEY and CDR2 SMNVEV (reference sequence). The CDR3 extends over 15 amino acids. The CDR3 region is CASTNIGLTNNEQFF. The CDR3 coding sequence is TGTGCCAGCACGAACATAGGACTTACCAACAATGAGCAGTTCTTC.